This T cell receptor (beta chain) was identified in a study of blood T cell repertoires in COVID-19. Overall study context: Sites across the United States, Italy and Spain contributed samples from acute and convalescent COVID-19.

Measured with immunoSEQ multiplex PCR; TCRdb has only the in-frame clones, and not every one. The sample lists about 480,000 clones, 88% seen once, with around 1.9% in the top ten. The CDR3 runs 14 residues. The V and J ends lost 7 bases and 7 bases respectively, with 17 bases between them. Germline loops: CDR1 SEHNR, CDR2 FQNEAQ (reference sequence). Sequencing was done on a sample of PBMCs or T cells enriched from blood (not recorded which). V and J are TRBV7-9 and TRBJ1-5; D possibly corresponds to TRBD1 (6 bases). This TCR was sampled from a woman aged 40 to 55 who had recovered from COVID-19. In nucleotides, the CDR3 is TGTGCCAGCACTTATGGGGGGGCCGGCCAGCCCCAGCATTTT. Residues: CASTYGGAGQPQHF.